These T cell receptor beta chains were read from a single sample in a study of regulatory T cells in long-lasting Graves disease. TCRdb processed the multiplex PCR reads anew with MiXCR; each CDR3 protein has one entry. The sample contains around 450,000 distinct CDR3 sequences, 15% of which appear only once. Separately, the same data were catalogued under a study of T cells in Graves' hyperthyroidism and ophthalmopathy.

Material: peripheral blood mononuclear cells (PBMCs), obtained at new diagnosis, from a patient treated with antithyroid drugs. All receptors come from a woman in her twenties or thirties with Graves disease. Both conserved end residues are part of each CDR3. The order of the fields is V gene, D gene, J gene, clone size, CDR3 DNA, CDR3 protein. A D gene is named only where the DNA matches it firmly. Rows give clone size only sometimes, using once, few, many, or a class for an expanded clone.

>TRBV15|.|TRBJ1-2|many
TGTGCCACCAGCAGAGAGGGGCTAGGAAAGGACACCCTCGGATGCTACACCTTC
CATSREGLGKDTLGCYTF
>TRBV10-3|.|TRBJ1-4|few
TGTGCCATCAGTGAGGAGGGTGAAAAACTGTTTTTT
CAISEEGEKLFF
>TRBV10-3|TRBD2|TRBJ2-5|many
TGTGCCATCGGGGATCAGCGGGGTCAAGAGACCCAGTACTTC
CAIGDQRGQETQYF
>TRBV7-9|.|TRBJ1-1|many
TGTGCCAGCAGCTCAACCCAGACAGGACCGAACACTGAAGCTTTCTTT
CASSSTQTGPNTEAFF
>TRBV5-1|TRBD2|TRBJ2-7|many
TGCGCCAGCAGCTCATTCGCCATACTAGCGGGAGGGGCCTACGAGCAGTACTTC
CASSSFAILAGGAYEQYF
>TRBV6-2/TRBV6-3|.|TRBJ2-5|.
TGTGCCAGCAGTTACGGGCAGGGTACCCTGGAGACCCAGTACTTC
CASSYGQGTLETQYF
>TRBV28|.|TRBJ2-2|few
TGTGCCAGCAGCCCCGGACAGAGCACCGGGGAGCTGTTTTTT
CASSPGQSTGELFF
>TRBV5-4|.|TRBJ1-2|.
TGTGCCAGCAGCCGGGCGACAGGAGGAACTAACTATGGCTACACCTTC
CASSRATGGTNYGYTF
>TRBV6-2/TRBV6-3|.|TRBJ1-3|.
TGTGCCAGCAGACCAGACAGGTTCTCTGGAAACACCATATATTTT
CASRPDRFSGNTIYF
>TRBV7-3|TRBD2|TRBJ2-1|many
TGTGCCCGACGGGAGGAGGGTTACGTATCGGAGCAGTTCTTC
CARREEGYVSEQFF
>TRBV30|.|TRBJ2-3|many
TGTGCCTGGAGTGATCTTTCGAGCACAGATACGCAGTATTTT
CAWSDLSSTDTQYF
>TRBV19|.|TRBJ1-5|few
TGTGCCAGTAGTCCGACGGTCGGAACTACGGGTCAGCCCCAGCATTTT
CASSPTVGTTGQPQHF
>TRBV20-1|.|TRBJ2-1|few
TGCAGTGCTCTCCCCCTAACGGGACTCAGCTCCTACAATGAGCAGTTCTTC
CSALPLTGLSSYNEQFF
>TRBV7-2|TRBD2|TRBJ2-3|many
TGTGCCAGCAGCTTAGCCCCCATGGGAGGGATAAGAACAGATACGCAGTATTTT
CASSLAPMGGIRTDTQYF
>TRBV11-2|.|TRBJ1-5|many
TGTGCCAGCAGCTTAGATTGGAGGGCCGGCAATCAGCCCCAGCATTTT
CASSLDWRAGNQPQHF
>TRBV28|.|TRBJ2-1|few
TGTGCCAGCACCCCCGGACTCCCGAGGGATGAGCAGTTCTTC
CASTPGLPRDEQFF
>TRBV4-1|.|TRBJ1-2|many
TGCGCCAGCAGCCGGATCGACCCCTACTATGGCTACACCTTC
CASSRIDPYYGYTF
>TRBV20-1|TRBD2|TRBJ2-2|many
TGCAGTGCTACGGGACTAGCAATCGGGGAGCTGTTTTTT
CSATGLAIGELFF
>TRBV12-3/TRBV12-4|TRBD1|TRBJ1-2|few
TGTGCCAGCACGTCCTCGACAGGGCCCGGCTACACCTTC
CASTSSTGPGYTF
>TRBV27|TRBD2|TRBJ2-5|.
TGTGCCAGCAGTTTCATAGCGGGAGTCGATGAGACCCAGTACTTC
CASSFIAGVDETQYF
>TRBV6-1|TRBD1|TRBJ1-4|few
TGTGCCAGCAGTGGACAGGGAAATGAAAAACTGTTTTTT
CASSGQGNEKLFF
>TRBV20-1|.|TRBJ1-5|many
TGCAGTGCCGGGTTAGGGCTCAATGAGCATTTT
CSAGLGLNEHF